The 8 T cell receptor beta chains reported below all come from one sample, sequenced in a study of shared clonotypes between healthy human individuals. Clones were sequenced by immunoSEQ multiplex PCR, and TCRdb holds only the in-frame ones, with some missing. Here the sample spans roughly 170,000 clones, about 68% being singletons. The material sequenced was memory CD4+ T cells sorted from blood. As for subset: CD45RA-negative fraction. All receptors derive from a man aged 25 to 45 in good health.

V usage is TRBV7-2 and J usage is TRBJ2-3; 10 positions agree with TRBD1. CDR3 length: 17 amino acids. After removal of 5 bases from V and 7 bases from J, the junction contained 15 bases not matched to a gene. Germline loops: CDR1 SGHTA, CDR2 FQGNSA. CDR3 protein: CASSARTGGQYLNTQYF. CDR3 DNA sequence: TGTGCCAGCAGCGCCCGGACAGGGGGACAATACCTCAATACGCAGTATTTT.

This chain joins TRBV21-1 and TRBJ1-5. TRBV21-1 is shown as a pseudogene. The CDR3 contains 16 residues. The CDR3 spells CASSKQTGLSNQPQHF. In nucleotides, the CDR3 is TGTGCCAGCAGCAAGCAGACGGGGTTGAGCAATCAGCCCCAGCATTTT.

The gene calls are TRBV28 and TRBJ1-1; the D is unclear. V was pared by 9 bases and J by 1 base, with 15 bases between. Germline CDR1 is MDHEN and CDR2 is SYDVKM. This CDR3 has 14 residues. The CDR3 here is CASNSPGQNTEAFF. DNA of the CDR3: TGTGCCAGTAATTCCCCCGGGCAGAACACTGAAGCTTTCTTT.

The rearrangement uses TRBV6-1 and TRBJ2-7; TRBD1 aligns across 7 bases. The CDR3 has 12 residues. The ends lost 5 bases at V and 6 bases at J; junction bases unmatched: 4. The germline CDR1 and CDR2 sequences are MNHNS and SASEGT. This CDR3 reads CASSSTGFEQYF. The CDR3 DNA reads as TGTGCCAGCAGTTCGACAGGGTTCGAGCAGTACTTC.

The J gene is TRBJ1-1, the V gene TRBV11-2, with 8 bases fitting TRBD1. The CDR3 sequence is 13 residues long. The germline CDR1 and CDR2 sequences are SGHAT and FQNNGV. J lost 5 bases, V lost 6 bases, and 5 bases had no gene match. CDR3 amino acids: CASRRDRTTEAFF. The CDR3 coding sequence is TGTGCCAGCAGACGGGACAGGACAACTGAAGCTTTCTTT.

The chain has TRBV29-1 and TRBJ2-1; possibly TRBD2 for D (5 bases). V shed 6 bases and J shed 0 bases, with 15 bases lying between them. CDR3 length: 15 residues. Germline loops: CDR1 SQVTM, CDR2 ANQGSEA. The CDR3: CSVPTGLNSYNEQFF. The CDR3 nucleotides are TGCAGCGTCCCTACGGGGTTAAACTCCTACAATGAGCAGTTCTTC.

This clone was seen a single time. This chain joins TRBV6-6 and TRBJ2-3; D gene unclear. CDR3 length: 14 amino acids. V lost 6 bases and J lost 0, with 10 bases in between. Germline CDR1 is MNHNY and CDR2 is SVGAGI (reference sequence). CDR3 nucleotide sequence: TGTGCCAGCAGATACGACGGTAGCACAGATACGCAGTATTTT. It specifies CASRYDGSTDTQYF.

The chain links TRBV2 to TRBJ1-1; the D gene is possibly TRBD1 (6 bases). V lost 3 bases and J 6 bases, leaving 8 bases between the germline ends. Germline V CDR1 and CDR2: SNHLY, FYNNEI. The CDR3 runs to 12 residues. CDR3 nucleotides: TGTGCCAGCAGTGACAGGGGCGCTGAAGCTTTCTTT. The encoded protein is CASSDRGAEAFF.